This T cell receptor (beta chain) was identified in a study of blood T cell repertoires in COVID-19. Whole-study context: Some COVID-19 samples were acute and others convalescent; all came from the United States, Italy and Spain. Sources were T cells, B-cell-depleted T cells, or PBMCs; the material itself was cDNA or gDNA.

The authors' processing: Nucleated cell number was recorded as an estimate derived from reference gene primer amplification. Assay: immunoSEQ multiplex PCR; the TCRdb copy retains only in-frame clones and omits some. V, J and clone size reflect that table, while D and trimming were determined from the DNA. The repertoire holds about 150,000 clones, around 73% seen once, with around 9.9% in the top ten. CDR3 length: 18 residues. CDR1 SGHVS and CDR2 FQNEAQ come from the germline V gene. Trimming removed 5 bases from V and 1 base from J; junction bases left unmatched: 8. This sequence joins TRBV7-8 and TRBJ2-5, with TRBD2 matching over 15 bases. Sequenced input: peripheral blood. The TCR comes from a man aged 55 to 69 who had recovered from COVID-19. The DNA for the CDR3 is TGTGCCAGCAGCCGCGGACTAGCGGGAGGGACGTTCCAAGAGACCCAGTACTTC. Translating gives CASSRGLAGGTFQETQYF.